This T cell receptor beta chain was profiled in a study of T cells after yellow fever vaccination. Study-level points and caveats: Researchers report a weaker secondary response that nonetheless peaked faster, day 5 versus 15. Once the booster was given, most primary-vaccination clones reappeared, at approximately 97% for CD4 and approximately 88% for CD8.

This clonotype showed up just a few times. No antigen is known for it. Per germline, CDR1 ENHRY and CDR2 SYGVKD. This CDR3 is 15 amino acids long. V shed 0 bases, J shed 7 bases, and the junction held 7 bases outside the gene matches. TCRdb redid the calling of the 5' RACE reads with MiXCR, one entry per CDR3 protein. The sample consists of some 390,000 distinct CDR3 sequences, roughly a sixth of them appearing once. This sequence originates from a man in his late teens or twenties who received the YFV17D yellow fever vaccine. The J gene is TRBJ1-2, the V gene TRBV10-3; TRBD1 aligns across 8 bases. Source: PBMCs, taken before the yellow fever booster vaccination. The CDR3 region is CAISESGQGASGYTF. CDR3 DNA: TGTGCCATCAGTGAGTCCGGACAGGGTGCTTCTGGCTACACCTTC.